Listed below are T cell receptor beta chains from one sample, sequenced in a study of T cell responses to AZD1222 COVID-19 vaccine. Produced via immunoSEQ multiplex PCR; TCRdb's table is partial and in-frame only. The sample contains about 110,000 clones, around 93% of which appear only once. The sample in question was peripheral blood, obtained on day 0 of AZD1222 vaccination. All receptors derive from an adult in good health. CDR3s include the opening cysteine and the closing phenylalanine or tryptophan. The order of the fields is D gene, CDR3 length, V gene, clone size, J gene, CDR3 DNA, CDR3 protein. The D gene is left open where the match is weak. Clone size appears in some rows only: once, few, many, or a class for an expanded clone.

>.|14|TRBV6-5|.|TRBJ1-4
TGTGCCAGCAACCCTATGTCAACTAATGAAAAACTGTTTTTT
CASNPMSTNEKLFF
>.|13|TRBV12-3/TRBV12-4|.|TRBJ2-1
TGTGCCAGCAGTTGGAAGGTCTACAATGAGCAGTTCTTC
CASSWKVYNEQFF
>.|15|TRBV14|.|TRBJ2-5
TGTGCCAGCAGCCAAGCCTCACAGGGATTGAAGACCCAGTACTTC
CASSQASQGLKTQYF
>TRBD1|13|TRBV7-9|.|TRBJ1-2
TGTGCCAGCAGCCCGGGACAGGGGATTGGCTACACCTTC
CASSPGQGIGYTF
>.|13|TRBV19|.|TRBJ2-2
TGTGCCAGTAGCCAGGACGCGGGCGGGGAGCTGTTTTTT
CASSQDAGGELFF
>.|11|TRBV20-1|.|TRBJ2-7
TGCAGTGCTATTAAGAGCTACGAGCAGTACTTC
CSAIKSYEQYF
>TRBD2|17|TRBV5-6|.|TRBJ2-3
TGTGCCAGCAGCTTGGCCTGGGGCGGGAGAAGCACAGATACGCAGTATTTT
CASSLAWGGRSTDTQYF
>TRBD1|15|TRBV2|.|TRBJ1-1
TGTGCCAGTACCACCTGGACAGGGAGGGGCACTGAAGCTTTCTTT
CASTTWTGRGTEAFF
>TRBD2|17|TRBV4-3|.|TRBJ2-7
TGCGCCAGCAGCCAAGATACCCCCAGCGGGGGGGCCTACGAGCAGTACTTC
CASSQDTPSGGAYEQYF
>TRBD1|14|TRBV4-3|.|TRBJ1-2
TGCGCCAGCAGCCACGGACAGGGTATCTATGGCTACACCTTC
CASSHGQGIYGYTF
>.|13|TRBV30|.|TRBJ1-5
TGTGCCTGGAGTCTGGGGAGCAATCAGCCCCAGCATTTT
CAWSLGSNQPQHF
>.|12|TRBV25-1|.|TRBJ1-1
TGTGCCAGCAGTGAAATGGGAATCGAAGCTTTCTTT
CASSEMGIEAFF
>.|15|TRBV30|.|TRBJ1-2
TGTGCCTTCATTGTTAGGGCAGGGGATCGGTATGGCTACACCTTC
CAFIVRAGDRYGYTF
>TRBD2|17|TRBV29-1|.|TRBJ2-3
TGCAGCGTGGGGAGGGGTCTAGCGGGAGGGAGGGCAGATACGCAGTATTTT
CSVGRGLAGGRADTQYF
>.|13|TRBV19|.|TRBJ1-5
TGTGCCAGTAGTATCGTTGGCAATCAGCCCCAGCATTTT
CASSIVGNQPQHF
>.|14|TRBV11-2|.|TRBJ2-7
TGTGCCAGCAGCCCCGTGGGGGTGGGCTACGAGCAGTACTTC
CASSPVGVGYEQYF
>.|13|TRBV15|once|TRBJ1-4
TGTGCCACCGGACGAGTTTTGGATGAAAAACTGTTTTTT
CATGRVLDEKLFF
>.|18|TRBV6-1|.|TRBJ1-2
TGTGCCAGCAGTGAATACCGGGGGGCAAACGGGAGAAACTATGGCTACACCTTC
CASSEYRGANGRNYGYTF
>TRBD1|18|TRBV7-6|.|TRBJ1-1
TGTGCCAGCAGCTTAGGGCCCCTGACAGGGGGTCGAAACACTGAAGCTTTCTTT
CASSLGPLTGGRNTEAFF
>.|17|TRBV30|.|TRBJ1-2
TGTGCCTGGAGTCACGCACCGGTGGGGGGTTGGGACTATGGCTACACCTTC
CAWSHAPVGGWDYGYTF
>TRBD2|15|TRBV9|.|TRBJ2-7
TGTGCCAGCAGCGTAGGTGGCGGGGGAGGCTACGAGCAGTACTTC
CASSVGGGGGYEQYF
>.|17|TRBV15|.|TRBJ2-6
TGTGCCACCAGCAGAGGGACCACGTCCCGTTGGGCCAACGTCCTGACTTTC
CATSRGTTSRWANVLTF
>.|13|TRBV7-6|.|TRBJ2-5
TGTGCCAGCAGCCCAGGGGGGCAGCAGACCCAGTACTTC
CASSPGGQQTQYF
>.|15|TRBV4-3|.|TRBJ2-7
TGCGCCAGCAGCCAAGCCAGCCGGCGCGGGGACGAGCAGTACTTC
CASSQASRRGDEQYF
>.|14|TRBV3-1/TRBV3-2|.|TRBJ2-2
TGTGCCAGCAGCCAAGGGCCGAACACCGGGGAGCTGTTTTTT
CASSQGPNTGELFF
>.|14|TRBV3-1/TRBV3-2|.|TRBJ1-1
TGTGCCAGCAGCCAAGCTGGGAGGGGGACTGAAGCTTTCTTT
CASSQAGRGTEAFF
>.|13|TRBV27|once|TRBJ1-1
TGTGCCAGCATCCCAAACATGAACACTGAAGCTTTCTTT
CASIPNMNTEAFF
>TRBD1|15|TRBV5-6|.|TRBJ1-2
TGTGCCAGCAGCCCGGGACAGGGGCGTAGCTATGGCTACACCTTC
CASSPGQGRSYGYTF
>.|14|TRBV20-1|.|TRBJ1-1
TGCAGTGCTAGTTCTGGCCCTACGGGCACTGAAGCTTTCTTT
CSASSGPTGTEAFF
>.|13|TRBV6-5|.|TRBJ1-5
TGTGCCAGCAGCCCATGGGGGAATCAGCCCCAGCATTTT
CASSPWGNQPQHF
>.|16|TRBV5-6|.|TRBJ2-7
TGTGCCAGCAGCTTGGGGTGGGGCGTCCAGGACTACGAGCAGTACTTC
CASSLGWGVQDYEQYF
>TRBD1|16|TRBV6-5|.|TRBJ1-6
TGTGCCAGCAGTTACGCCGGGACAGCGGGTAATTCACCCCTCCACTTT
CASSYAGTAGNSPLHF
>.|15|TRBV5-5|.|TRBJ1-2
TGTGCCAGCAGCGCCAGTGGCCCTGGGTTCTATGGCTACACCTTC
CASSASGPGFYGYTF
>TRBD2|16|TRBV27|.|TRBJ2-1
TGTGCCAGCAGCCCCCTACTGACTAGCGGGGGTTATGAGCAGTTCTTC
CASSPLLTSGGYEQFF
>TRBD1|14|TRBV6-5|.|TRBJ2-7
TGTGCCAGCAGGACGCGGGGACAGGGGTACGAGCAGTACTTC
CASRTRGQGYEQYF
>.|16|TRBV27|.|TRBJ2-7
TGTGCCAGCAGTTTAACATCAGGGGTTCTTGCCTACGAGCAGTACTTC
CASSLTSGVLAYEQYF
>.|13|TRBV6-2/TRBV6-3|.|TRBJ1-1
TGTGCCAGCAGCCAGGGGCGGGGGACTGAAGCTTTCTTT
CASSQGRGTEAFF
>.|11|TRBV30|.|TRBJ1-1
TGTGCCTTAACATTGAACACTGAAGCTTTCTTT
CALTLNTEAFF
>.|15|TRBV2|few|TRBJ1-6
TGTGCCAGCAGTGTCAGGAGGTCATGGAATTCACCCCTCCACTTT
CASSVRRSWNSPLHF